The 18 T cell receptor beta chains below all came from one sample that was sequenced in a study of T cell clonotyping in hematopoietic cell transplantation. Only in-frame clones appear in the TCRdb table, and some are missing; sequencing was by immunoSEQ multiplex PCR. The sample shows 15,000 to 20,000 clones, 80% to 95% of them seen only once. Sequenced sample: peripheral blood mononuclear cells. The receptor set was obtained from a middle-aged man in good health. Some clones in this sample may be carry-over from other donors' samples.

The chain links TRBV9 to TRBJ2-1; D call uncertain. Germline-derived CDR1 and CDR2 are SGDLS and YYNGEE. Trimming took 4 bases from V and 4 from J, leaving 18 bases between them. There are 16 residues in the CDR3. The CDR3 DNA reads as TGTGCCAGCAGCCCCCGGGCCCCAACCAATTACAATGAGCAGTTCTTC. Amino acid sequence: CASSPRAPTNYNEQFF.

The chain is built from TRBV11-3 and TRBJ2-2, with TRBD1 identical over 8 bases. V lost 3 bases and J lost 4; bases outside the gene matches: 4. Germline V gene data show CDR1 as SGHNT and CDR2 as YENEEA. CDR3 length: 15 amino acids. CDR3 in DNA: TGTGCCAGCAGCTTCAGGGGGCCGAGCACCGGGGAGCTGTTTTTT. Translated: CASSFRGPSTGELFF. The full variable domain, its missing parts supplied by reference TRBV11-3 and TRBJ2-2, is EAGVVQSPRYKIIEKKQPVAFWCNPISGHNTLYWYLQNLGQGPELLIRYENEEAVDDSQLPKDRFSAERLKGVDSTLKIQPAELGDSAVYLCASSFRGPSTGELFFGEGSRLTVL.

The J gene is TRBJ2-7, the V gene TRBV7-9; 9 bases align to TRBD1. V lost 4 bases and J lost 2; bases outside the gene matches: 9. This CDR3 is 16 amino acids long. Per the germline V gene, CDR1 is SEHNR and CDR2 is FQNEAQ (reference sequence). The CDR3 loop reads CASSSQPGTGTYEQYF. The CDR3 nucleotides read TGTGCCAGCAGCTCCCAACCCGGGACAGGGACCTACGAGCAGTACTTC.

The V call is TRBV25-1, the J call TRBJ2-1, with D possibly TRBD2 on 6 matching bases. The germline CDR1 and CDR2 sequences are MGHDK and SYGVNS. Trimming shortened V by 0 bases and J by 10 bases, and 7 bases separated the two germline ends. This CDR3 has 12 amino acids. The CDR3 reads CASSEYGGEQFF. The CDR3 region has the DNA TGTGCCAGCAGTGAATATGGGGGGGAGCAGTTCTTC. Combining the CDR3 with reference TRBV25-1 and TRBJ2-1 gives the whole variable domain EADIYQTPRYLVIGTGKKITLECSQTMGHDKMYWYQQDPGMELHLIHYSYGVNSTEKGDLSSESTVSRIRTEHFPLTLESARPSHTSQYLCASSEYGGEQFFGPGTRLTVL.

The rearrangement uses TRBV9 and TRBJ2-3; 10 bases are a match to TRBD2. CDR1 and CDR2 from the germline V gene are SGDLS and YYNGEE. This CDR3 is built from 16 residues. The V and J ends lost 5 bases and 2 bases, in that order; junction bases with no gene match: 8. The CDR3 region is CASSGTSAPHTDTQYF. The CDR3 DNA reads TGTGCCAGCAGTGGGACTAGCGCCCCACACACAGATACGCAGTATTTT.

V gene TRBV13 combines with J gene TRBJ2-7; D is possibly TRBD1 (8 bases). Germline CDR1 is PRHDT and CDR2 is FYEKMQ (reference sequence). V lost 5 bases to trimming and J lost 4 bases, with 24 bases between them. CDR3 size: 17 residues. DNA for the CDR3: TGTGCCAGCAGCGGGTCGCCTGACAGGGGACTACCTTACGAGCAGTACTTC. This encodes CASSGSPDRGLPYEQYF.

V gene TRBV5-1 combines with J gene TRBJ1-4; D perhaps matches TRBD1 (6 bases). Trimming cost V 3 bases and J 3 bases, with 9 bases left between them. This CDR3 contains 14 residues. Per the germline V gene, CDR1 is SGHRS and CDR2 is YFSETQ. CDR3 loop: CASSSRTANEKLFF. For the CDR3, the DNA is TGCGCCAGCAGCTCGCGGACAGCTAATGAAAAACTGTTTTTT.

The rearrangement joins TRBV28 to TRBJ1-1; tentative D call: TRBD1 (5 bases). V was cut by 5 bases and J by 6 bases, with 22 bases left in between. The germline V gene encodes CDR1 MDHEN and CDR2 SYDVKM. The CDR3 spans 16 residues. CDR3 in DNA: TGTGCCAGCAGTACCACCTTCCCCGGGACGCTCTCTGAAGCTTTCTTT. It specifies CASSTTFPGTLSEAFF.

The chain uses TRBV11-3 and TRBJ2-7; D is unresolved. Trimming removed 1 base at V and 6 bases at J, with 10 bases between. CDR1 and CDR2 from the germline V gene are SGHNT and YENEEA. This CDR3 contains 13 residues. CDR3 DNA: TGTGCCAGCAGCTTAGGCCCCTCCGCCGAGCAGTACTTC. It codes for CASSLGPSAEQYF.

The gene calls are TRBV5-4 and TRBJ2-1; D might be TRBD2 (5 bases). The CDR3 length is 12 residues. In germline, CDR1 is SGHNT, CDR2 YYREEE (reference sequence). V gave up 4 bases and J gave up 8 bases, with 10 bases separating them. The CDR3 DNA reads as TGTGCCAGCAGCCTACTCGGGGATGAGCAGTTCTTC. Translated: CASSLLGDEQFF. The whole variable domain, remainder taken from reference TRBV5-4 and TRBJ2-1, is ETGVTQSPTHLIKTRGQQVTLRCSSQSGHNTVSWYQQALGQGPQFIFQYYREEENGRGNFPPRFSGLQFPNYSSELNVNALELDDSALYLCASSLLGDEQFFGPGTRLTVL.

The J gene is TRBJ1-2, the V gene TRBV29-1; no clear D gene. There are 13 residues in the CDR3. The V gene's germline CDR1 is SQVTM and CDR2 ANQGSEA. Deletions cut 0 bases from V and 8 bases from J, with 13 bases between. The DNA of the CDR3 is TGCAGCGTTGAAGACCCCGGGTTGGGGGGCTACACCTTC. Protein: CSVEDPGLGGYTF.

The chain employs TRBV30 and TRBJ2-7; 8 bases are shared with TRBD1. This CDR3 region has 13 residues. Germline lookup yields CDR1 GTSNPN and CDR2 SVGIG (reference sequence). J gave up 3 bases and V 1 base, and 2 bases lay outside the gene matches. The CDR3 sequence is CAWSAGTGYEQYF. The CDR3 nucleotides are TGTGCCTGGAGTGCCGGGACAGGCTACGAGCAGTACTTC.

This chain connects TRBV7-3 to TRBJ2-1; D assignment may be TRBD1 or TRBD2 (5 bases each). Germline CDR1 and CDR2: SGHTA and FQGTGA. The CDR3 runs 14 residues. The germline V and J ends were trimmed by 2 bases and 7 bases, with 12 bases remaining between them. CDR3 residues: CASSLGGPGNEQFF. The CDR3 region has the DNA TGTGCCAGCAGCTTAGGGGGACCCGGGAATGAGCAGTTCTTC.

The V call is TRBV30, the J call TRBJ1-2; TRBD1 is a possible D gene (6 bases). The CDR3 consists of 16 residues. Germline V gives CDR1 GTSNPN, CDR2 SVGIG (reference sequence). Trimming removed 3 bases at V and 0 bases at J, with 17 bases between. This CDR3 is CAWRAQGLLANYGYTF. CDR3 nucleotides: TGTGCCTGGAGGGCCCAGGGGCTCTTAGCTAACTATGGCTACACCTTC. Complete variable domain (other parts from reference TRBV30 and TRBJ1-2): SQTIHQWPATLVQPVGSPLSLECTVEGTSNPNLYWYRQAAGRGLQLLFYSVGIGQISSEVPQNLSASRPQDRQFILSSKKLLLSDSGFYLCAWRAQGLLANYGYTFGSGTRLTVV.

For the CDR3, the DNA is TGTGCCAGCAGCTCGGGACAGGACGGATCAGAGACCCAGTACTTC. As protein: CASSSGQDGSETQYF. The chain has TRBV7-9 and TRBJ2-5, with 8 bases lining up with TRBD1. Germline V gene lookup returns CDR1 SEHNR and CDR2 FQNEAQ (reference sequence). This CDR3 has 15 residues. The V segment lost 4 bases and the J segment 4 bases; nucleotides outside the gene matches: 8.

This chain connects TRBV2 to TRBJ1-1; TRBD1 agrees at 7 bases. Per germline, CDR1 SNHLY and CDR2 FYNNEI. V was clipped by 7 bases and J by 0 bases; unmatched bases: 5. This CDR3 region has 14 residues. Here the CDR3 DNA reads TGTGCCAGCAACCCACAGGGGTTGAACACTGAAGCTTTCTTT. Protein: CASNPQGLNTEAFF. The full variable domain, completed using reference TRBV2 and TRBJ1-1, is EPEVTQTPSHQVTQMGQEVILRCVPISNHLYFYWYRQILGQKVEFLVSFYNNEISEKSEIFDDQFSVERPDGSNFTLKIRSTKLEDSAMYFCASNPQGLNTEAFFGQGTRLTVV.

The chain combines TRBV29-1 with TRBJ1-2; 9 bases line up with TRBD1. CDR1 is SQVTM and CDR2 is ANQGSEA in the germline V gene. V lost 7 bases to trimming and J lost 5 bases; unmatched junction nucleotides: 11. There are 14 residues in the CDR3. The CDR3 sequence: CSADKGTGSYGYTF. DNA of the CDR3: TGCAGCGCCGATAAAGGGACAGGGAGTTATGGCTACACCTTC.

The chain has TRBV4-3 and TRBJ1-6; weak D call: TRBD1 (6 bases). Per germline, CDR1 LGHNA and CDR2 YSLEER. The CDR3 length is 14 residues. Trimming shortened V by 0 bases and J by 9 bases, and 9 bases separated the two germline ends. In DNA, the CDR3 is TGCGCCAGCAGCCAAGATGGCAGGGGTTCACCCCTCCACTTT. Translated, it gives CASSQDGRGSPLHF.